This T cell receptor beta chain came from a study of T cells expressing NK-cell markers (dated by TCRdb to 2020 to 2022). Regarding the complete study: Fewer than ten donors provided sorted CD3+CD56+NKG2C+, CD3+CD56+NKG2C- and CD3+CD56-NKG2C+ T-cell subsets, whose TCR beta-chain repertoires were profiled. Of the eight sequenced donors, seven were found to be HCMV-seropositive and one was found to be HCMV-seronegative. All eight donors whose samples were sequenced were randomly selected healthy volunteers, three of them men and five women. Illumina HiSeq 2000/2500, MiSeq or NextSeq was used to sequence libraries as 2 x 150 bp reads.

Note on this clonotype: Its antigen has not been determined.

CDR1 is given as KGHSH and CDR2 as LQKENI, both from the germline V gene. The CDR3, cysteine through phenylalanine, is 17 amino acids long. No DNA accompanies this entry. General conclusions and limits of the study: In roughly 6 donors, the dominant CD3+CD56+NKG2C+ clonotypes ranked among the top 10 CD8+ clonotypes, making up roughly 1.0-7.0% of CD8+ T cells. Those dominant clonotypes were again the most abundant among CD3+CD56-NKG2C+ cells in several donors, at roughly 25-65%. Whether the expanded NKG2C-expressing T cell clones were specific for HCMV antigens was left unclear.

Sequencer: Illumina HiSeq 2000. TCR beta cDNA libraries were prepared using 5'RACE template switching, which introduced a universal primer site and unique molecular identifiers. cDNA synthesis was primed from the TCR beta constant segment and was followed by two successive PCR amplification steps. Under the source paper's analysis protocol: MIGEC was used to demultiplex reads and group reads by UMI, and MiTCR was used to assemble and quantify clonotypes. Only TCR cDNA sequences supported by at least two reads were kept to exclude erroneous sequences. The tcR package was used for downstream repertoire analysis, with clonotypes matched between fractions based on CDR3 nucleotide sequence plus V segment. Antigen specificity was annotated against VDJdb with VDJmatch, allowing one amino acid substitution in CDR3. TCRdb reprocessed the raw reads; every CDR3 protein sequence is a single record, and DNA is not supplied. For this entry, the V and J calls and clone size follow TCRdb and not the study's own pipeline. The table kept for this sample lists roughly 430,000 distinct CDR3 sequences. The ten largest clones represent 7.3% of the sample.

HCMV serostatus was determined by detecting HCMV-specific IgG in serum with a commercial ELISA kit. Peripheral blood mononuclear cells were isolated from blood by Ficoll density gradient centrifugation. This chain is built from TRBV18 and TRBJ2-1; no DNA is available, so the TRBD2 call from TCRdb remains unchecked. Sequenced: blood T cells: a sorted CD56 or NKG2C T cell subset, CD4+ or CD8+ T cells, or bulk PBMC T cells (not recorded which). The sequence came from a woman aged 18-70 years in good health. The CDR3 region reads CASSLDPGTSGDNEQFF.